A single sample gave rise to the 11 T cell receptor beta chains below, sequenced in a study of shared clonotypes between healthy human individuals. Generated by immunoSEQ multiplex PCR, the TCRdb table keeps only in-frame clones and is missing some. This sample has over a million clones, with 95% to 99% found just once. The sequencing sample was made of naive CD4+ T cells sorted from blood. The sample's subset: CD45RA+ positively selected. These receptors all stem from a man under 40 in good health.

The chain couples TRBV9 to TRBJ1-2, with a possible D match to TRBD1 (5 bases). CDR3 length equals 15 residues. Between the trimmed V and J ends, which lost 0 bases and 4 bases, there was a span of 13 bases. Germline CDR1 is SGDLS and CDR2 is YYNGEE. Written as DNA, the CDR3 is TGTGCCAGCAGCGTAGAATCTGACGGGGGCTATGGCTACACCTTC. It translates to CASSVESDGGYGYTF. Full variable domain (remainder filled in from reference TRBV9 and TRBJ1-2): DSGVTQTPKHLITATGQRVTLRCSPRSGDLSVYWYQQSLDQGLQFLIQYYNGEERAKGNILERFSAQQFPDLHSELNLSSLELGDSALYFCASSVESDGGYGYTFGSGTRLTVV.

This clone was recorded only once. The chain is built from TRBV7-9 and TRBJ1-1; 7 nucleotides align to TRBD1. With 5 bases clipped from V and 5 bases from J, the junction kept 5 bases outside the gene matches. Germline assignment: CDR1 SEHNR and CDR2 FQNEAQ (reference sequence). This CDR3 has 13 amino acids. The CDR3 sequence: CASSLQGTTEAFF. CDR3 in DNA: TGTGCCAGCAGCCTACAGGGGACGACTGAAGCTTTCTTT.

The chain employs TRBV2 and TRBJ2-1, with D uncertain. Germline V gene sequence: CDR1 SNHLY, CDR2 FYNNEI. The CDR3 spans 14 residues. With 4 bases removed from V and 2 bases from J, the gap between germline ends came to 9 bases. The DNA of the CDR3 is TGTGCCAGCAGTGCGAGGCAGACCTACAATGAGCAGTTCTTC. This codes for CASSARQTYNEQFF.

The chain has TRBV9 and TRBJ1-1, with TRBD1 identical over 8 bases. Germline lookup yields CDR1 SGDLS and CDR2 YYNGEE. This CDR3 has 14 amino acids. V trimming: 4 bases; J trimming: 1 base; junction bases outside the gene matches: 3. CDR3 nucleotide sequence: TGTGCCAGCAGCTCGACAGGGGCGAACACTGAAGCTTTCTTT. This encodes CASSSTGANTEAFF.

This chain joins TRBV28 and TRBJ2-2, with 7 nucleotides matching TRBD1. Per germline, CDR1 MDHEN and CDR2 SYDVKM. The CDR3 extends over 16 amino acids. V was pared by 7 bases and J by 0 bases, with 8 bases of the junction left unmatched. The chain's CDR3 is CASIYGRGSNTGELFF. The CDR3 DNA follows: TGTGCCAGCATATACGGCAGGGGGTCGAACACCGGGGAGCTGTTTTTT. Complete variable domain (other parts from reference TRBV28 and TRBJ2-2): DVKVTQSSRYLVKRTGEKVFLECVQDMDHENMFWYRQDPGLGLRLIYFSYDVKMKEKGDIPEGYSVSREKKERFSLILESASTNQTSMYLCASIYGRGSNTGELFFGEGSRLTVL.

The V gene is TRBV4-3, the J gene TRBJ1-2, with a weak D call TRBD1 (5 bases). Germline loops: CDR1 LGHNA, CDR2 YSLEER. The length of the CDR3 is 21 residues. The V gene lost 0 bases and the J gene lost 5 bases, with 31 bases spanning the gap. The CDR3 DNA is TGCGCCAGCAGCCAAGACAGGGACCCCGGTGTTGTATGGGTTAAACCTTATGGCTACACCTTC. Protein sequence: CASSQDRDPGVVWVKPYGYTF.

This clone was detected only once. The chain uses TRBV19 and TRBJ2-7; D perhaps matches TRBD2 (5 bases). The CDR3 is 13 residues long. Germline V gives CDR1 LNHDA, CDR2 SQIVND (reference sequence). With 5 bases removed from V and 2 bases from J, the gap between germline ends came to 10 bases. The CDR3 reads CASSRAETYEQYF. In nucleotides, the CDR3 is TGTGCCAGTAGTCGAGCGGAGACCTACGAGCAGTACTTC.

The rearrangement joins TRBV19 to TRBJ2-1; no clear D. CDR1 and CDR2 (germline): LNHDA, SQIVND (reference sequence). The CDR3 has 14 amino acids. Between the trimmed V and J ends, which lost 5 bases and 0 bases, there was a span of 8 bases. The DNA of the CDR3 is TGTGCCAGTAGTCCAGCCAGCTCCTACAATGAGCAGTTCTTC. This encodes CASSPASSYNEQFF.

The CDR3 sequence: CASTEGAWGYTF. For the CDR3, the DNA is TGTGCCAGCACTGAGGGGGCTTGGGGCTACACCTTC. This chain links TRBV6-1 with TRBJ1-2, with 7 positions matching TRBD1. V shed 7 bases and J 8 bases; nucleotides not matched to a gene: 7. Germline CDR1 is MNHNS and CDR2 is SASEGT. The CDR3 spans 12 residues.

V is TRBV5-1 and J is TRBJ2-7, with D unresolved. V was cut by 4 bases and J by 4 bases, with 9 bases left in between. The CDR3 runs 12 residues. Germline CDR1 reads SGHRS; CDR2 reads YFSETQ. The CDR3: CASSNSNYEQYF. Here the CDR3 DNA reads TGCGCCAGCAGCAACAGTAATTACGAGCAGTACTTC.

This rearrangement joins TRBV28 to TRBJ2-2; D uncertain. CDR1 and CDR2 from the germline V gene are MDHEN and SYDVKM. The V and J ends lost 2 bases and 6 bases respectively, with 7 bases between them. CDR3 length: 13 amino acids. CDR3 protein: CASSLMTPGELFF. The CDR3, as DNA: TGTGCCAGCAGTTTAATGACCCCCGGGGAGCTGTTTTTT.